This is a list of T cell receptor beta chains from one sample in a study of blood T cell repertoires in COVID-19. TCRdb's copy holds only in-frame clones and misses some; the assay was immunoSEQ multiplex PCR. The sample yields some 48,000 clones, 84% seen once. Sequenced input: peripheral blood. Receptors originate from a human donor in a cohort sampled during active COVID-19. CDR3s include the opening cysteine and the closing phenylalanine or tryptophan. D genes are given only for firm matches. Rows give clone size only sometimes, using once, few, many, or a class for an expanded clone.

clone_size,v_call,d_call,j_call,cdr3_nt,cdr3_aa
-,TRBV7-9,TRBD2,TRBJ2-1,TGTGCCAGCGGAGCGGGGGGGGTTTTAAATGAGCAGTTCTTC,CASGAGGVLNEQFF
once,TRBV27,-,TRBJ2-7,TGTGCCAGCAGTCCCGTTTCCGTCTCCTACGAGCAGTACTTC,CASSPVSVSYEQYF
-,TRBV7-9,TRBD2,TRBJ2-1,TGTGCCAGCAGCTTAGCGCTCCTAGCGGGGGTTGAGCAGTTCTTC,CASSLALLAGVEQFF
-,TRBV4-2,-,TRBJ1-1,TGTGCCAGCAGCCAAGATAGGAGAATGAACACTGAAGCTTTCTTT,CASSQDRRMNTEAFF
-,TRBV25-1,TRBD1,TRBJ1-4,TGTGCCAGCAGTGAATGGAGGGGGCACTATGAAAAACTGTTTTTT,CASSEWRGHYEKLFF
-,TRBV27,-,TRBJ2-7,TGTGCCAGCAGTTTTAGGGACTCCCGGCCGCAGTACTTC,CASSFRDSRPQYF
-,TRBV5-1,TRBD1,TRBJ2-5,TGCGCCAGCAGCCCCGGACAGGGACAAGAGACCCAGTACTTC,CASSPGQGQETQYF
-,TRBV6-6,-,TRBJ1-3,TGTGCCAGCAGTTATCCGGGGTTGGGAGGAAACACCATATATTTT,CASSYPGLGGNTIYF
-,TRBV5-1,TRBD1,TRBJ2-3,TGCGCCAGCAGCTTGGGACAGGGAAATGCAGATACGCAGTATTTT,CASSLGQGNADTQYF
-,TRBV7-2,TRBD1,TRBJ1-2,TGTGCCAGCAGCCCCGCCCGACAGGGACGCTACACCTTC,CASSPARQGRYTF
-,TRBV7-6,TRBD2,TRBJ2-3,TGTGCCAGCAGCTCAAAGACTAGCTCACACACAGATACGCAGTATTTT,CASSSKTSSHTDTQYF
-,TRBV5-1,-,TRBJ2-3,TGCGCCAGCAGCTTCCCAGGGGTTAGCACAGATACGCAGTATTTT,CASSFPGVSTDTQYF
-,TRBV4-2,-,TRBJ1-1,TGTGCCAGCAGCCAAGAGCCCGGGGATCGGGCTTTCTTT,CASSQEPGDRAFF
-,TRBV5-1,TRBD1,TRBJ2-1,TGCGCCAGCAGCAGTACGACAGGGGAGGTCTACAATGAGCAGTTCTTC,CASSSTTGEVYNEQFF
-,TRBV15,-,TRBJ1-4,TGTGCCACCAGCAGACAATCAGGGGTTAATGAAAAACTGTTTTTT,CATSRQSGVNEKLFF
-,TRBV29-1,-,TRBJ1-2,TGCAGCGTTGAAGGGGACACTAACTATGGCTACACCTTC,CSVEGDTNYGYTF
-,TRBV7-2,TRBD1,TRBJ2-7,TGTGCCAGCAGCTTACCCGGACAGGTTTTCTACGAGCAGTACTTC,CASSLPGQVFYEQYF
-,TRBV27,TRBD1,TRBJ1-2,TGTGCCAGCAGTTTGGGGACAGGGTTTCATGGCTACACCTTC,CASSLGTGFHGYTF
-,TRBV4-2,-,TRBJ2-3,TGTGCCAGCAGCCAGGGGGGATCATCAGATACGCAGTATTTT,CASSQGGSSDTQYF
-,TRBV14,-,TRBJ2-1,TGTGCCAGCAGCCAAGGAAGACGGGATGAGCAGTTCTTC,CASSQGRRDEQFF
-,TRBV10-1,-,TRBJ2-2,TGCGCCAGCAGGGAGGACAGTATTGGGTACGGGGAGCTGTTTTTT,CASREDSIGYGELFF
-,TRBV25-1,TRBD2,TRBJ2-3,TGTGCCAGCAGTGAAGCTGGTAGCGGGGGACATAGCACAGATACGCAGTATTTT,CASSEAGSGGHSTDTQYF
-,TRBV6-5,TRBD1,TRBJ2-1,TGTGCCAGCAGTTACACCGGACAGGGCAATAATGAGCAGTTCTTC,CASSYTGQGNNEQFF
-,TRBV7-9,-,TRBJ1-5,TGTGCCAGCAGCTCGGGGGATCAGCCCCAGCATTTT,CASSSGDQPQHF
-,TRBV3-1/TRBV3-2,-,TRBJ2-2,TGTGCCAGCAGCCATGGAGCGTACGGGGAGCTGTTTTTT,CASSHGAYGELFF
once,TRBV5-1,-,TRBJ2-5,TGCGCCAGCAGCTTAGGGCGCCTAGCCAGTGTGGGAGAGACCCAGTACTTC,CASSLGRLASVGETQYF
few,TRBV3-1/TRBV3-2,TRBD1,TRBJ1-2,TGTGCCAGCAGCCAAGCGTACAGGGGTAAGGGCTATGGCTACACCTTC,CASSQAYRGKGYGYTF
-,TRBV19,TRBD1,TRBJ1-1,TGTGCCAGTAGTATCTACGGGGGACAGGGGCTGAACACTGAAGCTTTCTTT,CASSIYGGQGLNTEAFF
-,TRBV5-1,TRBD1,TRBJ1-6,TGCGCCAGCAGCGCGCTACCCAGGACAGGGGAATCACCCCTCCACTTT,CASSALPRTGESPLHF
-,TRBV7-3,-,TRBJ2-5,TGTGCCAGCAGCTTATTCCCGTCGGGGACCCAGTACTTC,CASSLFPSGTQYF
-,TRBV21-1,-,TRBJ2-5,TGTGCCAGCAGCAAACACAGGGCCGAGGAGACCCAGTACTTC,CASSKHRAEETQYF
once,TRBV5-6,TRBD1,TRBJ1-5,TGTGCCAGCAGCTCCGGACAGGGAAATCAGCCCCAGCATTTT,CASSSGQGNQPQHF
-,TRBV24-1,-,TRBJ2-1,TGTGCCACCAGTGGGGCGGGGAAGCTGTCCTACAATGAGCAGTTCTTC,CATSGAGKLSYNEQFF
-,TRBV7-8,TRBD1,TRBJ1-2,TGTGCCAGCAGCTTAGTCCTGGGGGTCGGACAGGGTGTGCATGGCTACACCTTC,CASSLVLGVGQGVHGYTF
-,TRBV29-1,-,TRBJ2-5,TGCAGCGTTGGCCAGGGGGAGACCCAGTACTTC,CSVGQGETQYF
-,TRBV5-5,TRBD1,TRBJ1-6,TGTGCCAGCAGCTTCGGGACAGAGAATTCACCCCTCCACTTT,CASSFGTENSPLHF
-,TRBV27,TRBD1,TRBJ1-2,TGTGCCAGCAGTTTTCGGCAGGGGGCAGCCGGTGGCTACACCTTC,CASSFRQGAAGGYTF
-,TRBV7-9,-,TRBJ2-7,TGTGCCAGCAGCGGGCCAAAAGGGGCTGGGTACGAGCAGTACTTC,CASSGPKGAGYEQYF
-,TRBV5-1,TRBD2,TRBJ2-3,TGCGCCAGCAGCTTGGCGGGGGGGACTAGCACAGATACGCAGTATTTT,CASSLAGGTSTDTQYF
-,TRBV5-4,TRBD1,TRBJ1-6,TGTGCCAGCAGCTCTGGACCCGGGACAGGGGCTTATAATTCACCCCTCCACTTT,CASSSGPGTGAYNSPLHF
-,TRBV7-2,TRBD1,TRBJ2-1,TGTGCCAGCAGCCCCGGGACACAGGGGTACAATGAGCAGTTCTTC,CASSPGTQGYNEQFF
-,TRBV4-3,-,TRBJ1-6,TGCGCCAGCAGCCAAGATTGGTCATCGAGGAGTTCACCCCTCCACTTT,CASSQDWSSRSSPLHF
-,TRBV11-3,TRBD2,TRBJ2-3,TGTGCCAGCAGCTTAGCGGGGGGGCCGGCAGATACGCAGTATTTT,CASSLAGGPADTQYF
-,TRBV19,TRBD2,TRBJ2-1,TGTGCCACCAAAGGACTAGCGGGGGGAGCCCTCAATGAGCAGTTCTTC,CATKGLAGGALNEQFF
-,TRBV4-3,TRBD2,TRBJ2-3,TGCGCCAGCAGCCAAGACCAGGGACTAGCGGGCACAGATACGCAGTATTTT,CASSQDQGLAGTDTQYF
-,TRBV10-2,TRBD2,TRBJ2-1,TGCGCCAGCAGGTCTGGACTAGCGGGGGTCTTCTCCTACAATGAGCAGTTCTTC,CASRSGLAGVFSYNEQFF
-,TRBV11-2,TRBD1,TRBJ2-1,TGTGCCAGCAGCTCCAGGGGGCAGGGGCTTTTTGGAGAGCAGTTCTTC,CASSSRGQGLFGEQFF
-,TRBV7-2,-,TRBJ1-5,TGTGCCACCGGTTGGGGGGGGAATCAGCCCCAGCATTTT,CATGWGGNQPQHF
few,TRBV5-4,TRBD2,TRBJ2-7,TGTGCCAGCAGCTTAAAGTCTAGCGGGGTGGGGGAGCAGTACTTC,CASSLKSSGVGEQYF
-,TRBV9,-,TRBJ2-2,TGTGCCAGCACCCCTCGGGCGGGGACAGATTCCGCGAACACCGGGGAGCTGTTTTTT,CASTPRAGTDSANTGELFF
-,TRBV5-1,TRBD2,TRBJ2-2,TGCGCCAGCAGCTTGACCGGGACTAGCGGAGCCGGGGAGCTGTTTTTT,CASSLTGTSGAGELFF
-,TRBV5-1,TRBD1,TRBJ1-6,TGCGCCAGCAGCCCGGGGACAGGGAGCTCCTATAATTCACCCCTCCACTTT,CASSPGTGSSYNSPLHF
few,TRBV9,-,TRBJ2-3,TGTGCCAGCAGCGTAGGGACTTCAAGCACAGATACGCAGTATTTT,CASSVGTSSTDTQYF